This T cell receptor (beta chain) was identified in a study of human T cells and chemical hapten exposure. General observations from the study: Expanded TCRs formed significantly more large CDR3 similarity clusters than controls.

The authors' processing: Samples contained a median of roughly 93,000 TCRs, with a range of 23,224 to 690,600. MiXCR was run by TCRdb on the RACE reads, yielding one entry per CDR3 protein. The V and J calls here are based on TCRdb, not the publication. The sample consists of about 140,000 distinct CDR3 sequences, roughly 12% of them appearing once. Looked up from germline, CDR1 is SQVTM and CDR2 is ANQGSEA. V shed 0 bases and J shed 5 bases, with 13 bases lying between them. CDR3 length: 14 residues. The time point was: patch test 2, 6 weeks after DPC sensitization. Sample treatment: therapeutic diphenylcyclopropenone sensitization with weekly scalp DPC. Phlebotomy was performed prior to application of every patch test. Note on this clonotype: As yet, its antigen is unknown.

The chain combines TRBV29-1 with TRBJ1-1; a weak D match, TRBD1 (6 bases). The sequencing used whole blood, collected in connection with sensitization to the hapten diphenylcyclopropenone (DPC). The sequence derives from a woman between 45 and 65 years old with alopecia areata. Some clones in this sample may be carry-over from other donors' samples. As DNA, the CDR3 is TGCAGCGTTGAAGATCAGGGGAGACGTACTGAAGCTTTCTTT. Its protein is CSVEDQGRRTEAFF.